This T cell receptor beta chain was profiled in a study of glioma-infiltrating T cells after dendritic cell vaccination. Study overall: Samples are from glioblastoma patients in Phase I and II dendritic cell vaccine trials.

The germline V gene encodes CDR1 GTSNPN and CDR2 SVGIG (reference sequence). J was trimmed by 4 bases and V by 0 bases; bases with no gene match: 6. The CDR3 has 15 amino acids. Some clones are missing from TCRdb's copy, which holds only in-frame ones; the method was immunoSEQ multiplex PCR. This sample has about 100,000 clones, with 70% to 80% found just once. All glioblastoma patients lacked an isocitrate dehydrogenase mutation. This TCR derives from a human donor with glioblastoma. The sequencing here drew on blood, taken before dendritic cell vaccination. The chain links TRBV30 to TRBJ2-3, with 8 bases lining up with TRBD2. CDR3 bases: TGTGCCTGGAGTGTAACGGGAGGGCTCTCAGATACGCAGTATTTT. Translating gives CAWSVTGGLSDTQYF.